This T cell receptor (beta chain) was profiled in a study of T cell clonotyping in hematopoietic cell transplantation (dated by TCRdb to the early 2020s). With respect to the entire study: Pretransplant recipient samples were obtained after cytoreduction. A total of over 130 blood samples were gathered in the study from fewer than 40 consecutive transplant recipients along with their related donors. Patients were recruited between 2015 and 2017 and followed until late 2020 or death.

According to the study, the label for this sample's time point signals: recipient sample about 28 days before transplant, after cytoreduction. Blood from recipients was drawn about 28 days before transplant and again at days 30, 100 and 180 after transplant. Nuclei Lysis Solution was used to extract genomic DNA from fresh or cryopreserved unfractionated peripheral blood mononuclear cells. Trimming takes 6 bases off V and 2 bases off J; junction bases not matched to a gene: 6. Looking up the germline V gene yields CDR1 SQVTM and CDR2 ANQGSEA. From the cysteine through the phenylalanine, the CDR3 covers 14 amino acids. CDR3 DNA is the only sequence kept; it has 42 bases, read in frame from the first base. The paper's findings and limits, for the study overall: The sample size was limited, and because cells were not sorted, the contributions of CD4 and CD8 repertoires could not be separated. Overlap with donor repertoires was found for only a small fraction of recipient repertoires, with over 95% found to appear de novo at the given depth. Recipient TCR diversity fell after transplant, with pathologically expanded clonotypes rising progressively from day 30 to day 180. Inverse Simpson Index values from donors and from recipients before transplant predicted broader TCR repertoire diversity after transplant.

TCR beta CDR3 regions were amplified from genomic DNA with the immunoSEQ assay, a bias-controlled multiplex PCR using V- and J-specific primers. A second PCR step added a proprietary barcode and Illumina adapter sequences to the CDR3 amplicons. CDR3 libraries were sequenced on an Illumina MiSeq instrument. The original methods were these. Export and quality control were handled in immunoSEQ Analyzer 3.0, while downstream analyses relied on R Bioconductor and Immunarch. Only productive rearrangements within the normalized downsampled data set were used in the calculation of repertoire metrics. In the normalized cohort, clonotypes with more than 5 templates were defined as pathologically expanded. Repertoire diversity was measured with the Inverse Simpson Index. To capture all clonotypes, the CMV-specificity analyses were run on the non-normalized data set. TCRdb holds this immuneACCESS table with in-frame rearrangements only. Some clones are missing; in checked studies, unresolved V genes explain under half, and the rest has no known cause. D and trimming were read from the DNA, whereas the V and J calls and clone size are those reported in that table. The sample table contains about 13,000 clones; only one count was recorded for 80% to 85% of them. In total, the top ten clones hold 15% to 20% of the sample.

This clone was observed a few times. The target of this receptor is not known. Nothing much larger sits one base from this clone, and base qualities are not available. The chain links TRBV29-1 with TRBJ2-1, with 8 bases matching TRBD2. The sequence was obtained from a man aged 60 to 69 with acute myeloid leukemia. Some clones in this sample may be carry-over from other donors' samples. The starting material was peripheral blood mononuclear cells, obtained before stem cell transplant. The nucleotide sequence is given as TGCAGCGTCGCAACTAGCGGAGCCTACAATGAGCAGTTCTTC. Its translation reads: CSVATSGAYNEQFF.